The 11 T cell receptor beta chains below all came from one sample that was sequenced in a study of blood T cell repertoires in COVID-19. Assay used: immunoSEQ multiplex PCR; TCRdb lists only in-frame clones, some missing. The profile shows 55,000 to 90,000 clones, around 89% of them singletons. Sequencing was carried out using peripheral blood. Every receptor here comes from a human donor in a cohort sampled during active COVID-19.

The rearrangement links TRBV30 to TRBJ2-5; the match to TRBD1 covers 9 bases. Germline values: CDR1 GTSNPN, CDR2 SVGIG (reference sequence). V lost 3 bases, J lost 5 bases, and 7 bases stayed unmatched. CDR3 size: 14 residues. The CDR3 coding sequence is TGTGCCTGGAGCCCGGGACAGGGTGGGGAGACCCAGTACTTC. It specifies CAWSPGQGGETQYF.

The chain has TRBV18 and TRBJ2-1, with 10 bases that match TRBD2. The V segment lost 2 bases and the J segment 5 bases; nucleotides outside the gene matches: 6. The CDR3 is made up of 16 amino acids. Germline assignment: CDR1 KGHSH and CDR2 LQKENI. DNA for the CDR3: TGTGCCAGCTCACCAAATGAACTAGCGGGGCACAATGAGCAGTTCTTC. This translates into CASSPNELAGHNEQFF.

V and J are TRBV9 and TRBJ2-5; D might be TRBD1 (5 bases). V lost 4 bases to trimming and J lost 2 bases, with 15 bases between them. Germline loops: CDR1 SGDLS, CDR2 YYNGEE. The CDR3 runs to 15 residues. In nucleotides, the CDR3 is TGTGCCAGCAGCACCCCAGGGATAGGACAAGAGACCCAGTACTTC. This translates into CASSTPGIGQETQYF.

The count of this clone is one. The V and J genes are TRBV6-6 and TRBJ1-5; 7 bases fit TRBD1. The CDR3 sequence is 16 residues long. CDR1 is MNHNY and CDR2 is SVGAGI in the germline V gene (reference sequence). With 5 bases clipped from V and 2 bases from J, the junction kept 9 bases outside the gene matches. The DNA of the CDR3 is TGTGCCAGCAGTCGACAGGGCGCCTGGGGCAATCAGCCCCAGCATTTT. It encodes CASSRQGAWGNQPQHF.

The CDR3 bases are TGTGCCACCAGTGACTCGACAGGGTTGAGCGAAAAACTGTTTTTT. It translates to CATSDSTGLSEKLFF. The genes are TRBV24-1 and TRBJ1-4, with TRBD1 identical over 7 bases. The CDR3 totals 15 residues. CDR1 is KGHDR and CDR2 is SFDVKD in the germline V gene. V shed 4 bases, J shed 8 bases, and the junction held 9 bases outside the gene matches.

The chain carries TRBV7-9 and TRBJ2-3; 12 bases match TRBD1. The CDR3 runs to 16 residues. The ends lost 2 bases at V and 6 bases at J; junction bases unmatched: 6. Germline V gives CDR1 SEHNR, CDR2 FQNEAQ (reference sequence). CDR3 DNA sequence: TGTGCCAGCAGCTTACCGGGACAGGGGGCTCGGGATACGCAGTATTTT. Amino acids: CASSLPGQGARDTQYF.

The chain employs TRBV2 and TRBJ2-5; 8 nucleotides match TRBD2. CDR3 length: 14 amino acids. Per germline, CDR1 SNHLY and CDR2 FYNNEI. V shed 8 bases, J shed 5 bases, and the junction held 10 bases outside the gene matches. The CDR3 loop is CASATGRARETQYF. The CDR3, as DNA: TGTGCCAGCGCTACCGGGAGGGCCCGGGAGACCCAGTACTTC. The whole variable domain, filled in from reference TRBV2 and TRBJ2-5, reads EPEVTQTPSHQVTQMGQEVILRCVPISNHLYFYWYRQILGQKVEFLVSFYNNEISEKSEIFDDQFSVERPDGSNFTLKIRSTKLEDSAMYFCASATGRARETQYFGPGTRLLVL.

The chain combines TRBV3-1 (or the pseudogene TRBV3-2) with TRBJ2-1, with D tentatively TRBD2 (5 bases). V gave up 8 bases and J gave up 4 bases, with 18 bases separating them. The CDR3 is made up of 15 amino acids. CDR1 is LGHDT, CDR2 YNNKEL, per germline (reference sequence). CDR3 nucleotides: TGTGCCAGCCCCCAAGTAGGAAGGGAGTACAATGAGCAGTTCTTC. It is translated as CASPQVGREYNEQFF.

The rearrangement uses TRBV6-5 and TRBJ2-7; 7 bases agree with TRBD1. The CDR3 length is 13 residues. The germline CDR1 and CDR2 sequences are MNHEY and SVGAGI. Trimming took 6 bases from V and 4 from J; bases not matched to a gene: 6. Here the CDR3 DNA reads TGTGCCAGCAGCCGTGGGACAGCATACGAGCAGTACTTC. Protein sequence: CASSRGTAYEQYF.

The genes are TRBV5-4 and TRBJ2-5; 8 bases fit TRBD2. CDR3 length equals 16 residues. In germline, CDR1 is SGHNT, CDR2 YYREEE (reference sequence). Germline trimming cut 0 bases from V and 1 base from J; bases unmatched to any gene: 5. The CDR3 protein is CASSLGKRGIQETQYF. DNA for the CDR3: TGTGCCAGCAGCTTGGGCAAGCGGGGGATCCAAGAGACCCAGTACTTC.

J is TRBJ2-7 and V is TRBV28; D perhaps matches TRBD2 (6 bases). This CDR3 is 13 amino acids long. V lost 8 bases and J lost 6, with 17 bases in between. CDR1 MDHEN and CDR2 SYDVKM come from the germline V gene. CDR3 sequence: CASRVGERAEQYF. CDR3 coding DNA: TGTGCCAGCCGAGTTGGAGAGCGGGCCGAGCAGTACTTC.